This T cell receptor beta chain was captured by sequencing in a study of T cell changes during pregnancy in multiple sclerosis. The protocol was immunoSEQ multiplex PCR, while the TCRdb copy is restricted to in-frame clones and leaves out a portion. The table lists 55,000 to 75,000 clones, 91% of them singletons, with 1% to 1.5% in the top ten. The CDR3 sequence is 19 residues long. J lost 1 base, V lost 1 base, and 9 bases had no gene match. Germline CDR1 and CDR2: SGHNT and YYREEE (reference sequence). The material was peripheral blood, obtained after pregnancy. The J gene is TRBJ1-5, the V gene TRBV5-4, with 12 bases identical to TRBD1. This TCR came from a female donor in good health, enrolled as a control in a pregnancy study. The CDR3: CASSLRGQGANLSNQPQHF. CDR3 coding DNA: TGTGCCAGCAGCTTGAGGGGACAGGGGGCGAATTTGAGCAATCAGCCCCAGCATTTT.